The source of this T cell receptor (beta chain) is a study of blood T cells in healthy people across ages. The CDR3 covers 17 residues. Deletions cut 3 bases from V and 1 base from J, with 16 bases between. Germline V gene sequence: CDR1 MNHNS, CDR2 SASEGT. Overall study findings and caveats: While age rose, TCR beta diversity per million T cells dropped in a roughly linear way.

A note on this clonotype: Its antigen remains unknown.

Sample-barcoded 5' priming and a J-beta primer mix drove a second PCR of roughly 6 to 12 cycles. One entry per CDR3 protein results from TCRdb running MiXCR on the 5' RACE reads. The table includes about 900,000 distinct CDR3 sequences, 62% detected once. V gene TRBV6-1 combines with J gene TRBJ1-5; tentative D call: TRBD1 (6 bases). Input material: blood. The TCR comes from a man aged 30 to 39 in good health. The CDR3 spells CASSDGGHRTSNQPQHF. CDR3 DNA sequence: TGTGCCAGCAGTGATGGGGGACACAGGACCAGCAATCAGCCCCAGCATTTT.